This passage covers 18 T cell receptor beta chains from one sample sequenced in a study of T cells in Graves' hyperthyroidism and ophthalmopathy. The source material, RNA transcripts, was used to amplify TCR beta CDR3 regions. The HTBI primer set drove a first-round RT-PCR of the TCR CDR3. Using its own MiXCR run on the multiplex PCR reads, TCRdb lists one record per CDR3 protein. The sample has 600,000 to 900,000 distinct CDR3 sequences; around 17% are singletons. What was sequenced was blood. The receptors shown here come from a man aged 18 to 29 with Graves' hyperthyroidism.

This clonotype showed up just a few times. The chain uses TRBV24-1 and TRBJ1-5; weak D call: TRBD1 (6 bases). Germline V CDR1 and CDR2: KGHDR, SFDVKD. This CDR3 has 17 residues. Trimming removed 8 bases from V and 3 bases from J, with 22 bases in between. The CDR3: CATNIRVTGFANQPQHF. CDR3 DNA: TGTGCCACCAACATTCGAGTAACAGGGTTTGCCAATCAGCCCCAGCATTTT.

This clonotype was seen at least ten times. V usage is TRBV6-1 and J usage is TRBJ1-5; maybe TRBD1 (5 bases). With 7 bases removed from V and 2 bases from J, the gap between germline ends came to 6 bases. Germline assignment: CDR1 MNHNS and CDR2 SASEGT. The CDR3 covers 12 residues. CDR3 region: CASTGGNQPQHF. The CDR3 DNA sequence: TGTGCCAGCACGGGGGGCAATCAGCCCCAGCATTTT.

Comment on this clonotype: This could be a read error, since a much larger clone is one nucleotide away. The chain uses TRBV12-3 or TRBV12-4 and TRBJ2-7; 11 bases agree with TRBD2. The CDR3 is 15 residues long. Here the CDR3 DNA reads TGTGCCAGCAGCTCCGGACTAGCGGGTGTAGCCGAGCGGTACTTC. It encodes CASSSGLAGVAERYF.

Many counts were recorded for this clonotype. The genes are TRBV7-9 and TRBJ2-3; D is ambiguous. CDR3 length: 14 residues. V lost 0 bases, J lost 2 bases, and 6 bases lay in between. The germline CDR1 and CDR2 sequences are SEHNR and FQNEAQ (reference sequence). CDR3 amino acids: CASSLARLTDTQYF. DNA of the CDR3: TGTGCCAGCAGCTTAGCGCGTCTCACAGATACGCAGTATTTT.

This clonotype has more than one count but fewer than ten. The chain uses TRBV15 and TRBJ1-1; D not certain. The CDR3 contains 14 residues. Trimming removed 0 bases from V and 0 bases from J, with 5 bases in between. CDR1 and CDR2 (germline): LNHNV, YYDKDF (reference sequence). CDR3 DNA: TGTGCCACCAGCAGAGATGTATTGAACACTGAAGCTTTCTTT. Its translation is CATSRDVLNTEAFF. The complete variable domain, with remaining parts taken from reference TRBV15 and TRBJ1-1, reads DAMVIQNPRYQVTQFGKPVTLSCSQTLNHNVMYWYQQKSSQAPKLLFHYYDKDFNNEADTPDNFQSRRPNTSFCFLDIRSPGLGDTAMYLCATSRDVLNTEAFFGQGTRLTVV.

Many counts were recorded for this clonotype. The V and J genes are TRBV28 and TRBJ2-3; no clear D. V lost 2 bases to trimming and J lost 5 bases, with 5 bases between them. This CDR3 is 12 amino acids long. CDR1 MDHEN and CDR2 SYDVKM come from the germline V gene. CDR3 sequence reads: CASSLRRDTQYF. CDR3 DNA sequence: TGTGCCAGCAGTTTACGGCGAGATACGCAGTATTTT.

The gene calls are TRBV19 and TRBJ1-5, with 7 bases lining up with TRBD1. V gave up 7 bases and J gave up 7 bases; unmatched junction bases: 13. CDR1 is LNHDA, CDR2 SQIVND, per germline (reference sequence). The CDR3 is 15 amino acids. The DNA for the CDR3 is TGTGCCAGTACCAATGGGGACAGCCGAGGGCAGCCCCAGCATTTT. As protein: CASTNGDSRGQPQHF.

The chain uses TRBV24-1 and TRBJ2-1; D is perhaps TRBD2 (7 bases). The CDR3 is 20 residues long. The germline V gene has CDR1 KGHDR and CDR2 SFDVKD. Trimming took off 4 bases at V and 1 base at J, with 25 bases between the two ends. CDR3 DNA: TGTGCCACCAGTGACCCCGGGACATCTACGGGAGGATCTTCCTACAATGAGCAGTTCTTC. Protein sequence: CATSDPGTSTGGSSYNEQFF.

V and J are TRBV30 and TRBJ2-3; TRBD1 matches 9 bases. The V and J ends lost 4 bases and 0 bases, in that order; junction bases with no gene match: 8. CDR3 size: 16 residues. Per the germline V gene, CDR1 is GTSNPN and CDR2 is SVGIG (reference sequence). The DNA for the CDR3 is TGTGCCTGGAAGGAGGGACAGGGCTATAGCACAGATACGCAGTATTTT. This translates into CAWKEGQGYSTDTQYF.

The chain employs TRBV24-1 and TRBJ2-2; no clear D. CDR3 length: 17 residues. Per germline, CDR1 KGHDR and CDR2 SFDVKD. The V and J ends lost 4 bases and 1 base respectively, with 15 bases between them. The CDR3 region has the DNA TGTGCCACCAGTGACCCCCGGCCATCGTTGAACACCGGGGAGCTGTTTTTT. Its translation is CATSDPRPSLNTGELFF.

The table lists this clonotype with many counts. This sequence joins TRBV12-3 or TRBV12-4 and TRBJ2-1; unclear D gene. This CDR3 has 14 amino acids. The V end was cut by 1 base, the J end by 4 bases, with 8 bases between. The CDR3 DNA sequence: TGTGCCAGCAGTTTAGTTGGCGGTTACAATGAGCAGTTCTTC. Amino acid sequence: CASSLVGGYNEQFF.

This clonotype was recorded many times. The chain joins TRBV11-3 to TRBJ2-2; D remains unclear. There are 12 residues in the CDR3. The V and J ends lost 5 bases and 6 bases respectively, with 7 bases between them. The germline CDR1 and CDR2 sequences are SGHNT and YENEEA. DNA of the CDR3: TGTGCCAGCAGCGAACGGTCCGGGGAGCTGTTTTTT. Residues: CASSERSGELFF.

This clonotype was found a few times. The rearrangement links TRBV6-6 to TRBJ1-2; TRBD1 aligns across 7 bases. This CDR3 comprises 14 residues. V lost 0 bases, J lost 8 bases, and 6 bases stayed unmatched. CDR1 MNHNY and CDR2 SVGAGI come from the germline V gene (reference sequence). This chain's CDR3 is CASSYSAGGEGYTF. CDR3 bases: TGTGCCAGCAGTTACTCGGCAGGGGGGGAAGGCTACACCTTC.

This clonotype was observed a handful of times. V is TRBV20-1 and J is TRBJ2-6; D gene ambiguous. The germline V gene has CDR1 DFQATT and CDR2 SNEGSKA (reference sequence). The germline V and J ends were trimmed by 3 bases and 0 bases, with 18 bases remaining between them. The CDR3 has 18 residues. The CDR3 DNA follows: TGCAGTGCTAGGGGGTTAGGCCTAACAAGCTCTGGGGCCAACGTCCTGACTTTC. Translated, it gives CSARGLGLTSSGANVLTF.

This clonotype was seen a few times. The chain joins TRBV5-1 to TRBJ2-5; 8 bases map to TRBD1. The CDR3 is made up of 14 amino acids. Germline-derived CDR1 and CDR2 are SGHRS and YFSETQ. V lost 4 bases to trimming and J lost 4 bases; unmatched junction nucleotides: 6. The CDR3 spells CASSNRDRGETQYF. The CDR3 DNA follows: TGCGCCAGCAGCAACAGAGACAGGGGAGAGACCCAGTACTTC. The complete variable domain, with remaining parts taken from reference TRBV5-1 and TRBJ2-5, reads KAGVTQTPRYLIKTRGQQVTLSCSPISGHRSVSWYQQTPGQGLQFLFEYFSETQRNKGNFPGRFSGRQFSNSRSEMNVSTLELGDSALYLCASSNRDRGETQYFGPGTRLLVL.

This clonotype has a handful of counts. The chain is built from TRBV12-3 or TRBV12-4 and TRBJ1-5, with 9 nucleotides matching TRBD1. J lost 7 bases, V lost 7 bases, and 8 bases had no gene match. The CDR3 length is 14 residues. The DNA of the CDR3 is TGTGCCAGCACCCGGTGGGGACAGGGACAGCCCCAGCATTTT. Its protein product is CASTRWGQGQPQHF.

This clonotype showed up many times. The J gene is TRBJ2-7, the V gene TRBV30; 7 positions agree with TRBD1. Trimming cost V 5 bases and J 5 bases; bases outside gene matches: 6. There are 12 residues in the CDR3. In germline, CDR1 is GTSNPN, CDR2 SVGIG (reference sequence). CDR3 bases: TGTGCCTGGCAGGGACAGAGGGACGAGCAGTACTTC. Translated: CAWQGQRDEQYF.

This clonotype was counted only a few times. J is TRBJ1-5 and V is TRBV18, with D perhaps TRBD1 (5 bases). This CDR3 contains 17 residues. The V gene's germline CDR1 is KGHSH and CDR2 LQKENI. V shed 3 bases and J shed 0 bases, with 15 bases lying between them. The CDR3 protein is CASSPTRSGYSNQPQHF. As DNA, the CDR3 is TGTGCCAGCTCACCGACGAGGTCAGGGTATAGCAATCAGCCCCAGCATTTT. The full variable domain, its missing parts supplied by reference TRBV18 and TRBJ1-5, is NAGVMQNPRHLVRRRGQEARLRCSPMKGHSHVYWYRQLPEEGLKFMVYLQKENIIDESGMPKERFSAEFPKEGPSILRIQQVVRGDSAAYFCASSPTRSGYSNQPQHFGDGTRLSIL.